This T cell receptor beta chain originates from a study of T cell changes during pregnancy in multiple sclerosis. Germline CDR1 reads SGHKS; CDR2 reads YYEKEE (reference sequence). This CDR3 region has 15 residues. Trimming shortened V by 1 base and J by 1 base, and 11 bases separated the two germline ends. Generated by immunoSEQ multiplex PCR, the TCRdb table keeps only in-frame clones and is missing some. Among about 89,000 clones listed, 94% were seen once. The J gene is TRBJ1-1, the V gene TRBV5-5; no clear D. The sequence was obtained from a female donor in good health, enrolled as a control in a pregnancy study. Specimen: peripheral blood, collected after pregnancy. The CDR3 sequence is CASSLSGRGNTEAFF. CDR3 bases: TGTGCCAGCAGCTTGTCGGGAAGAGGGAACACTGAAGCTTTCTTT. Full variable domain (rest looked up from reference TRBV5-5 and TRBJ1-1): DAGVTQSPTHLIKTRGQQVTLRCSPISGHKSVSWYQQVLGQGPQFIFQYYEKEERGRGNFPDRFSARQFPNYSSELNVNALLLGDSALYLCASSLSGRGNTEAFFGQGTRLTVV.